This T cell receptor (beta chain) was identified in a study of blood T cell repertoires in COVID-19. The wider study: Researchers got acute and convalescent COVID-19 samples from the United States, Italy and Spain. PBMCs, B-cell-depleted T cells, or T cells were the source of the cDNA or gDNA that made up the material.

Trimming left V 2 bases short and J 4 bases short, with 11 bases between. Germline V gene lookup returns CDR1 MDHEN and CDR2 SYDVKM. This CDR3 has 14 amino acids. Per the original methods: Scientists estimated how many nucleated cells there were by amplifying reference gene primers. This table comes from immunoSEQ multiplex PCR, and its TCRdb copy is limited to in-frame clones, with some not included. That table supplies the V and J calls and clone size; D and trimming were determined from the DNA. The table includes almost 45,000 clones, approximately 70% detected once. Input material: peripheral blood. The clonotype comes from a man older than 75 with acute or convalescent COVID-19. V gene TRBV28 combines with J gene TRBJ1-1; the D gene is possibly TRBD1 (5 bases). CDR3 nucleotide sequence: TGTGCCAGCAGTTTAACGCAGGGCGGCACTGAAGCTTTCTTT. It is translated as CASSLTQGGTEAFF.